This paragraph reports one T cell receptor beta chain. The antigen it recognizes is unknown. Qualities for individual bases were not recorded, and no much larger clone is one base off. V drops 6 bases and J drops 1 base, leaving 10 bases in between. The CDR3, from cysteine to phenylalanine, totals 13 residues. This entry keeps only the CDR3 DNA: 39 bases, framed from base 1. To demonstrate the VDJtools post-analysis software, TCR beta repertoires were profiled from the peripheral blood of about a dozen young patients with multiple sclerosis. Multiple sclerosis patients were children and adolescents aged roughly 6 to 15 years. The library was prepared using PCR. The reads were generated on an Illumina HiSeq 2500. To reduce PCR and sequencing biases, unique molecular identifiers were incorporated into the TCR beta cDNA libraries. Approximately 500,000 cDNA molecules were obtained per 1 to 10 million input T cells, so each molecule approximated one T cell. The patient libraries were prepared and sequenced with the same protocol used for the earlier healthy control dataset. Samples belonging to the same batch were prepared together, multiplexed and sequenced on a shared HiSeq lane. Per the authors' processing: Raw barcoded reads were processed with MIGEC, discarding single-read molecular identifier groups before consensus assembly and CDR3 extraction. Clonotype tables were post-analysed with VDJtools, and diversity was normalized by down-sampling all datasets to the smallest sample size. Repertoire overlap clustering matched CDR3 amino acid but not nucleotide sequences to correct batch-related cross-sample contamination. TCRdb reprocessed the public reads (quality trimming at Q25 with fastp, clone calling with MiXCR) and kept in-frame beta chains. Each CDR3 protein appears once, grouped with its most common genes and DNA. What appears here as the V and J calls and clone size reflects TCRdb's work, not the paper's. The sample contains hundreds of thousands of distinct CDR3 sequences, 53% of them found a single time. 4% to 5.5% of the sample rests with the top ten.

The record originates from a study of post-analysis software for immune sequencing data (dated by TCRdb to the mid-2010s). The study in broad terms: Recorded disease courses included relapsing-remitting, secondary progressive and progressive-relapsing multiple sclerosis, with some patients lacking subtype annotation. A subset of samples was prepared in parallel using single-end sample barcoding, then pooled and co-amplified after Illumina adapter ligation. The patient repertoires were compared against more than 10 previously published healthy control repertoires obtained from donors aged 6 to 25 years.

Study-level results and caveats: When samples were clustered directly using the F measure, samples prepared in the same batch co-clustered strongly, which prompted a batch-effect correction. Normalized Chao1 diversity was significantly lower in multiple sclerosis patients than controls, suggesting substantial peripheral T-cell clonal expansion. The control group was slightly older than the multiple sclerosis patient group. Significantly higher frequencies in patients than in controls were found for several TRBV segments, including TRBV5-6, TRBV5-1 and TRBV20-1.

The sequenced sample consisted of blood. The sequence came from a girl between 5 and 17 years old with multiple sclerosis. Here the chain combines TRBV12-3 or TRBV12-4 and TRBJ2-7, and perhaps TRBD1 as D gene, on 5 matching bases. The CDR3 reads as follows: CASRGGQSYEQYF. The DNA sequence is as follows: TGTGCCAGCAGGGGCGGACAATCCTACGAGCAGTACTTC.